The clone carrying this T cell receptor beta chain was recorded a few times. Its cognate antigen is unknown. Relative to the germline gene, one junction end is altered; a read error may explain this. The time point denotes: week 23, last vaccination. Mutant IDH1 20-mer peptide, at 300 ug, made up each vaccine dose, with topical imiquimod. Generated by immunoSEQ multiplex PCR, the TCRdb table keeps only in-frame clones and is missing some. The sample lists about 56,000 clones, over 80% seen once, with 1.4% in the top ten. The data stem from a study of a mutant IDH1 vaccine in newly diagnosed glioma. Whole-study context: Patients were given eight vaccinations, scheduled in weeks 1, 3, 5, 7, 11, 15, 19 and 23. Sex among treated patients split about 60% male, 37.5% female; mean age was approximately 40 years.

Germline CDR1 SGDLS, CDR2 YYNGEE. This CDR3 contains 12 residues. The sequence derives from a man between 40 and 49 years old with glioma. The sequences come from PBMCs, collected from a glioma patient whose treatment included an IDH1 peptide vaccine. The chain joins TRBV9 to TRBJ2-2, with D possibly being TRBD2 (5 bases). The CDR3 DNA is TGTGCCAGCAGCGTTGACACCGGGGAGCTGCTTTTT. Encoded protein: CASSVDTGELLF.